This T cell receptor beta chain was recovered during a study of blood T cells in healthy people across ages. A second PCR of about 7 to 12 cycles used a sample-barcoded 5' primer and a J-beta primer mix. One entry per CDR3 protein results from TCRdb running MiXCR on the 5' RACE reads. The sample consists of more than 1.4 million distinct CDR3 sequences, approximately 42% of them appearing once. The receptor was isolated from a woman aged 18-29 years in good health. Sample: blood.

For the CDR3, the DNA is TGTGCGTCTGCGCCCGGGAGTATTTGGTGGGCGAACGAGCAGTACTTC. It translates to CASAPGSIWWANEQYF. This sequence joins TRBV25-1 and TRBJ2-4; tentatively, D is TRBD2 (6 bases). The DNA end is more similar to TRBJ2-7, so the J call may be wrong. The CDR3 contains 16 residues. Germline lookup yields CDR1 MGHDK and CDR2 SYGVNS.